This T cell receptor (beta chain) was documented in a study of a mutant IDH1 vaccine in newly diagnosed glioma. About this clone itself: The antigen remains unidentified.

Trimming stripped 0 bases from V and 4 bases from J, with 6 bases between. Germline CDR1 SGHNT, CDR2 YENEEA. This CDR3 is built from 14 residues. The method was immunoSEQ multiplex PCR; TCRdb's version includes in-frame clones alone and lacks a portion of them. The table includes about 60,000 clones, around four fifths detected once. Time point in this sample: week 35, safety follow-up. The investigators gave 300 ug of mutant IDH1 20-mer peptide in each vaccine dose, together with topical imiquimod. The sequence was obtained from a man aged 25-40 years with glioma. The chain links TRBV11-3 to TRBJ2-2; D is undetermined. The sequencing here drew on PBMCs, taken from a glioma patient whose treatment included an IDH1 peptide vaccine. CDR3 coding DNA: TGTGCCAGCAGCTTAGAGGGTGCCACCGGGGAGCTGTTTTTT. Its protein product is CASSLEGATGELFF.